Listed below are T cell receptor beta chains from one sample, sequenced in a study of OX40 agonist ivuxolimab in advanced cancers. Produced via immunoSEQ multiplex PCR; TCRdb's table is partial and in-frame only. The sample carries around 84,000 clones, around 93% recorded once. The input for sequencing was CD4+ or CD8+ T cells sorted from blood, taken in a trial of the OX40 agonist ivuxolimab. The receptor set was obtained from an adult with an advanced solid tumor such as melanoma, head and neck, liver or kidney cancer. The CDR3 runs from the conserved cysteine through the conserved F or W. Each record gives: V gene, D gene, clone size, J gene, CDR3 protein, CDR3 DNA. D genes are given only for firm matches. Clone size, where shown, is once, few, many, or a class for clones that have expanded.

TRBV9	.	once	TRBJ2-3	CASSVGGEAGTDTQYF	TGTGCCAGCAGCGTAGGGGGTGAAGCTGGCACAGATACGCAGTATTTT
TRBV11-3	.	.	TRBJ2-3	CASSLGGDTDTQYF	TGTGCCAGCAGCTTAGGGGGCGACACAGATACGCAGTATTTT
TRBV11-3	.	.	TRBJ2-2	CASSPGGDITGELFF	TGTGCCAGCAGCCCCGGGGGCGACATCACCGGGGAGCTGTTTTTT
TRBV28	TRBD2	.	TRBJ2-7	CASRRGVAGVEQYF	TGTGCCAGCAGAAGAGGGGTAGCGGGAGTCGAGCAGTACTTC
TRBV5-4	.	.	TRBJ1-4	CASSLAFGEKLFF	TGTGCCAGCAGCTTGGCCTTCGGGGAGAAACTGTTTTTT
TRBV7-2	TRBD2	.	TRBJ2-5	CASSWSGRQETQYF	TGTGCCAGCAGCTGGAGCGGGAGGCAGGAGACCCAGTACTTC
TRBV6-1	TRBD1	.	TRBJ1-2	CASSRTGGYGYTF	TGTGCCAGCAGCCGGACAGGGGGGTATGGCTACACCTTC
TRBV5-4	.	.	TRBJ2-7	CASTIDRLYEQYF	TGTGCCAGCACCATTGACAGGCTGTACGAGCAGTACTTC
TRBV9	.	.	TRBJ1-1	CASSAGTTNTEAFF	TGTGCCAGCAGCGCCGGGACAACTAACACTGAAGCTTTCTTT
TRBV7-2	TRBD1	.	TRBJ1-2	CASSLRQGVRNYGYTF	TGTGCCAGCAGCTTAAGGCAGGGGGTTCGGAACTATGGCTACACCTTC
TRBV6-4	.	.	TRBJ1-1	CASSEGMNTEAFF	TGTGCCAGCAGTGAGGGGATGAACACTGAAGCTTTCTTT